This note documents a single T cell receptor beta chain sequence. This entry belongs to a study of cytomegalovirus exposure and HLA in healthy donors. Sequencing used immunoSEQ multiplex PCR; TCRdb keeps in-frame clones, though not all of them. Seen here are fewer than 200,000 clones, about 90% observed once, and the top ten hold around 3%. The sequencing sample was made of PBMCs. The sequence derives from a woman aged 18-30 years in good health and CMV-seropositive.

The CDR3 loop is CASSPGTGWSGANVLTF. The CDR3 DNA is TGTGCCAGTAGTCCCGGGACAGGGTGGTCTGGGGCCAACGTCCTGACTTTC. J is TRBJ2-6 and V is TRBV19, with 9 bases aligning to TRBD1. V lost 5 bases to trimming and J lost 1 base; unmatched junction nucleotides: 6. Germline loops: CDR1 LNHDA, CDR2 SQIVND (reference sequence). This CDR3 comprises 17 residues.